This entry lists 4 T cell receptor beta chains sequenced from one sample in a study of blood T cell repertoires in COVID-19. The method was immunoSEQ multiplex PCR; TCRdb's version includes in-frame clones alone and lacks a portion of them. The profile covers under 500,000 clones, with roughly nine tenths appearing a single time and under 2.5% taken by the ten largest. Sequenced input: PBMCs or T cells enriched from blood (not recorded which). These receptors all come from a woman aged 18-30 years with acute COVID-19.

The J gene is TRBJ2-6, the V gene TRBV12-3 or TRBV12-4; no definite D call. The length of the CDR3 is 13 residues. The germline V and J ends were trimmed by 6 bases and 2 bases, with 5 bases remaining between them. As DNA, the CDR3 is TGTGCCAGCAGCCCCGCTGGGGCCAACGTCCTGACTTTC. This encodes CASSPAGANVLTF.

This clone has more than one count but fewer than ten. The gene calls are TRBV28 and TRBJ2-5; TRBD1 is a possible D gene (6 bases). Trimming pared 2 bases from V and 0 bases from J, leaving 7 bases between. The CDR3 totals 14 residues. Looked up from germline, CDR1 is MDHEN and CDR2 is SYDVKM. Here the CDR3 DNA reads TGTGCCAGCAGTTTAGGGACATACCAAGAGACCCAGTACTTC. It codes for CASSLGTYQETQYF.

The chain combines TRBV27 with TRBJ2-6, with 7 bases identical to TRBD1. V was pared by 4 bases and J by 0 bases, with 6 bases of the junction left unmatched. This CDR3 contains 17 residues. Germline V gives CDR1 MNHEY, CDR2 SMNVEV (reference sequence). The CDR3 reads CASSWTGVPSGANVLTF. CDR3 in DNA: TGTGCCAGCAGTTGGACAGGAGTCCCCTCTGGGGCCAACGTCCTGACTTTC.

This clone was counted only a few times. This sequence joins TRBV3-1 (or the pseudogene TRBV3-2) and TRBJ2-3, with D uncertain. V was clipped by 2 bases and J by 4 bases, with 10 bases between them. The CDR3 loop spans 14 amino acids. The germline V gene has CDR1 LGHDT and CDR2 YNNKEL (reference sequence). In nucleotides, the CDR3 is TGTGCCAGCAGCCAACCCCCCAGGTCAGATACGCAGTATTTT. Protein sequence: CASSQPPRSDTQYF.